The T cell receptor (beta chain) under discussion was sequenced for a study of blood T cell repertoires in COVID-19. Study in general: Samples representing acute and convalescent COVID-19 were sourced from the United States, Italy and Spain.

All enrollees were roughly 18 to 90 years old and from fewer than 25 US areas. Participant reports of clinical history set cohort assignment. The CDR3 has 17 amino acids. Trimming took 4 bases from V and 4 from J; bases not matched to a gene: 12. Germline loops: CDR1 LGHNA, CDR2 YSLEER. There are a few counts of this clone. Methods used by the authors: Reference gene primer amplification yielded estimated nucleated cell counts. Here immunoSEQ multiplex PCR was the method, and the copy in TCRdb shows in-frame clones only, minus some. The DNA gave D and trimming, while V, J and clone size come from that table. The data contain some 210,000 clones, under 90% of them singletons.

The receptor was derived from a woman aged 45-65 years with acute COVID-19. What was sequenced was PBMCs or T cells enriched from blood (not recorded which). J is TRBJ1-3 and V is TRBV4-3; TRBD1 matches at 8 bases. In DNA form, the CDR3 reads TGCGCCAGCAGCCCGGGCCAGGGGGCACCGGGGGGAAACACCATATATTTT. Residues: CASSPGQGAPGGNTIYF.